Presented here are 17 T cell receptor beta chains from one specimen sequenced in a study of PD-1 blockade in classical Hodgkin lymphoma. TCRdb's copy holds only in-frame clones and misses some; the assay was immunoSEQ multiplex PCR. Of about 150,000 clones listed, around 84% are singletons. Every patient experienced relapse after autologous stem cell transplantation, and brentuximab vedotin exposure varied. The sample in question was peripheral blood mononuclear cells (PBMCs), obtained before the second cycle of nivolumab. The receptors shown here come from a human donor with classical Hodgkin lymphoma.

This rearrangement joins TRBV28 to TRBJ2-2; 10 nucleotides match TRBD2. Germline V CDR1 and CDR2: MDHEN, SYDVKM. This CDR3 region has 18 residues. V lost 3 bases and J lost 2; bases outside the gene matches: 9. The CDR3 DNA reads TGTGCCAGCAGTTTGTCGGGACTAGCGAAAACCAACACCGGGGAGCTGTTTTTT. The encoded protein is CASSLSGLAKTNTGELFF.

V gene TRBV7-7 combines with J gene TRBJ2-1; D uncertain. The germline V gene has CDR1 SSHAT and CDR2 FNYEAQ (reference sequence). The ends were cut back, 1 base at V and 9 bases at J, with 10 bases in the middle. The CDR3 loop spans 13 amino acids. CDR3 in DNA: TGTGCCAGCAGCTTAGACGTCGTCGGTGAGCAGTTCTTC. Residues: CASSLDVVGEQFF.

This rearrangement joins TRBV7-6 to TRBJ2-7, with D maybe TRBD1 (6 bases). CDR3 length: 15 residues. Between the trimmed V and J ends, which lost 5 bases and 4 bases, there was a span of 18 bases. CDR1 is SGHVS, CDR2 FNYEAQ, per germline. The CDR3 loop reads CASSRTRDTAYEQYF. The CDR3 DNA sequence: TGTGCCAGCAGCCGGACCCGGGACACCGCGTACGAGCAGTACTTC.

This clone was seen only once. The J gene is TRBJ1-6, the V gene TRBV5-4; a possible D gene is TRBD1 (6 bases). The CDR3 has 16 residues. Trimming left V 1 base short and J 6 bases short, with 14 bases between. Germline CDR1 SGHNT, CDR2 YYREEE (reference sequence). CDR3 DNA sequence: TGTGCCAGCAGCTTGCCACAGGGAGCACTTAATTCACCCCTCCACTTT. This encodes CASSLPQGALNSPLHF.

The chain carries TRBV9 and TRBJ1-5; D possibly corresponds to TRBD1 (6 bases). V lost 4 bases, J lost 4 bases, and 12 bases lay in between. The CDR3 spans 14 residues. The germline V gene encodes CDR1 SGDLS and CDR2 YYNGEE. The CDR3 here is CASSPGTPNQPQHF. Here the CDR3 DNA reads TGTGCCAGCAGCCCCGGGACACCGAATCAGCCCCAGCATTTT.

This chain uses TRBV9 with TRBJ2-1; D tentatively fits TRBD1 or TRBD2 (6 bases each). This CDR3 spans 17 amino acids. CDR1 SGDLS and CDR2 YYNGEE come from the germline V gene. The V gene lost 0 bases and the J gene lost 7 bases, with 20 bases spanning the gap. The CDR3 DNA reads as TGTGCCAGCAGCGTAGGTAGGGGGGCCCCCTTGCGGAATGAGCAGTTCTTC. The encoded protein is CASSVGRGAPLRNEQFF.

The rearrangement joins TRBV15 to TRBJ2-4; D is possibly TRBD1 or TRBD2 (6 bases each). The V gene's germline CDR1 is LNHNV and CDR2 YYDKDF (reference sequence). The CDR3 totals 17 residues. Trimming shortened V by 5 bases and J by 0 bases, and 17 bases separated the two germline ends. CDR3 nucleotide sequence: TGTGCCACCAGCGGACCGGGGGCAGTCTTAGCCAAAAACATTCAGTACTTC. This codes for CATSGPGAVLAKNIQYF.

The chain uses TRBV5-4 and TRBJ1-3; D uncertain. Germline lookup yields CDR1 SGHNT and CDR2 YYREEE (reference sequence). This CDR3 has 13 amino acids. Deletions cut 0 bases from V and 5 bases from J, with 6 bases between. The CDR3 region is CASSLDGRNTIYF. The CDR3 coding sequence is TGTGCCAGCAGCTTGGACGGACGAAACACCATATATTTT. The variable domain in full, with the rest retrieved from reference TRBV5-4 and TRBJ1-3, is ETGVTQSPTHLIKTRGQQVTLRCSSQSGHNTVSWYQQALGQGPQFIFQYYREEENGRGNFPPRFSGLQFPNYSSELNVNALELDDSALYLCASSLDGRNTIYFGEGSWLTVV.

The rearrangement links TRBV6-5 to TRBJ1-2; D gene unclear. The germline V and J ends were trimmed by 2 bases and 10 bases, with 17 bases remaining between them. Germline V lookup: CDR1 MNHEY, CDR2 SVGAGI. CDR3 length: 14 amino acids. CDR3 nucleotide sequence: TGTGCCAGCAGTTACGAAGTCTCCCGCCATGACTACACCTTC. It is translated as CASSYEVSRHDYTF.

The chain uses TRBV19 and TRBJ2-3, with 11 positions matching TRBD1. This CDR3 has 19 amino acids. The V gene's germline CDR1 is LNHDA and CDR2 SQIVND (reference sequence). The trim removed 9 bases at V and 0 bases at J, leaving 17 bases unmatched. The DNA for the CDR3 is TGTGCCAGCAGAGCGTGGCCGGGACAGGGGGAGACCAGCACAGATACGCAGTATTTT. Translated, it gives CASRAWPGQGETSTDTQYF.

V and J are TRBV5-4 and TRBJ2-5; 12 bases agree with TRBD2. The germline gives CDR1 SGHNT, CDR2 YYREEE (reference sequence). After removal of 3 bases from V and 5 bases from J, the junction contained 5 bases not matched to a gene. The CDR3 loop spans 15 amino acids. The CDR3 DNA follows: TGTGCCAGCAGCTCTAGCGGGAGGGCCCTGGAGACCCAGTACTTC. This translates into CASSSSGRALETQYF.

V gene TRBV5-1 combines with J gene TRBJ1-5; D might be TRBD1 (6 bases). Looked up from germline, CDR1 is SGHRS and CDR2 is YFSETQ. This CDR3 spans 14 amino acids. Trimming took 0 bases from V and 4 from J, leaving 8 bases between them. The CDR3 coding sequence is TGCGCCAGCAGCTTGGTAGGGGGGAATCAGCCCCAGCATTTT. Encoded protein: CASSLVGGNQPQHF.

This clone appeared many times. The CDR3 DNA reads TGTGCCAGCAGCTTAGGGACAGTCTACGAGCAGTACTTC. Translation: CASSLGTVYEQYF. The V gene is TRBV7-9, the J gene TRBJ2-7, with D perhaps TRBD1 (6 bases). The V end lost 1 base, the J end lost 3 bases, and 7 bases lay between the germline ends. The CDR3 is made up of 13 amino acids. The germline V gene has CDR1 SEHNR and CDR2 FQNEAQ (reference sequence). The full variable domain, completed using reference TRBV7-9 and TRBJ2-7, is DTGVSQNPRHKITKRGQNVTFRCDPISEHNRLYWYRQTLGQGPEFLTYFQNEAQLEKSRLLSDRFSAERPKGSFSTLEIQRTEQGDSAMYLCASSLGTVYEQYFGPGTRLTVT.

This chain's CDR3 is CASSDGSSYNSPLHF. In nucleotides, the CDR3 is TGTGCCAGCAGCGACGGCAGCTCCTATAATTCACCCCTCCACTTT. The chain links TRBV6-6 to TRBJ1-6; D call uncertain. The CDR3 spans 15 residues. Trimming shortened V by 6 bases and J by 0 bases, and 9 bases separated the two germline ends. Looked up from germline, CDR1 is MNHNY and CDR2 is SVGAGI (reference sequence).

This clone was detected a few times. The chain has TRBV2 and TRBJ2-6; 8 bases align to TRBD1. The ends lost 6 bases at V and 2 bases at J; junction bases unmatched: 3. Germline CDR1 reads SNHLY; CDR2 reads FYNNEI. The length of the CDR3 is 15 residues. CDR3: CASREQGAGANVLTF. CDR3 coding DNA: TGTGCCAGCAGAGAACAGGGGGCTGGGGCCAACGTCCTGACTTTC.

The J gene is TRBJ2-3, the V gene TRBV10-3, with 9 bases matching TRBD2. The CDR3 spans 16 residues. In germline, CDR1 is ENHRY, CDR2 SYGVKD. V was clipped by 6 bases and J by 2 bases; unmatched bases: 9. DNA of the CDR3: TGTGCCATCAGATCGACTAGCGGAAACCCCACAGATACGCAGTATTTT. Its protein is CAIRSTSGNPTDTQYF.

The chain combines TRBV18 with TRBJ2-5; no firm D call. In germline, CDR1 is KGHSH, CDR2 LQKENI. V lost 3 bases and J 4 bases, leaving 12 bases between the germline ends. There are 14 residues in the CDR3. CDR3 bases: TGTGCCAGCTCACCCCAGACGGTGACAGAGACCCAGTACTTC. As protein: CASSPQTVTETQYF.